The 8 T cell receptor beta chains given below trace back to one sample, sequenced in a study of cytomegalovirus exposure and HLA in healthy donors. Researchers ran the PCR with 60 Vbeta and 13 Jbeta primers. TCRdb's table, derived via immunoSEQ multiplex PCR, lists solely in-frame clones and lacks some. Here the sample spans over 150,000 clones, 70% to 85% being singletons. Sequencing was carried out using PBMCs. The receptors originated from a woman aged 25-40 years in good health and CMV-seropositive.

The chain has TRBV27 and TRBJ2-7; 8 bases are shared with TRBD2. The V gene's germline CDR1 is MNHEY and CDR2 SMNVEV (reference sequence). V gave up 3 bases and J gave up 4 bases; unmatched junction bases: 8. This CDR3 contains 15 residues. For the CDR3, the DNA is TGTGCCAGCAGTTTGGGTCCAGCGGGAGTTTACGAGCAGTACTTC. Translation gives CASSLGPAGVYEQYF.

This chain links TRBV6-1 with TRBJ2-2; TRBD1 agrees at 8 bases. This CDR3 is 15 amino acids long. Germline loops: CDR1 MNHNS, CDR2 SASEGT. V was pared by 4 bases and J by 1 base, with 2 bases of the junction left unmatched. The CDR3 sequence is CASSAGTGNTGELFF. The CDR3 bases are TGTGCCAGCAGTGCGGGGACAGGGAACACCGGGGAGCTGTTTTTT.

CDR3 sequence (DNA): TGTGCCATCAGGAAGGGGGCGGAAGAGTATGGCTACACCTTC. This translates into CAIRKGAEEYGYTF. The V call is TRBV10-3, the J call TRBJ1-2; 7 bases map to TRBD1. V gave up 6 bases and J gave up 5 bases; unmatched junction bases: 9. Germline CDR1 is ENHRY and CDR2 is SYGVKD. The CDR3 totals 14 residues.

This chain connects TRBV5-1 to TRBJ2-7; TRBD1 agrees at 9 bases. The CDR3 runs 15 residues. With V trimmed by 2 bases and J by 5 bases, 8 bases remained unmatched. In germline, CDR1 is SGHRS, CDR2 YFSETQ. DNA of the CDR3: TGCGCCAGCAGCTTAGGGGACAGGGACTTCCACGAGCAGTACTTC. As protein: CASSLGDRDFHEQYF.

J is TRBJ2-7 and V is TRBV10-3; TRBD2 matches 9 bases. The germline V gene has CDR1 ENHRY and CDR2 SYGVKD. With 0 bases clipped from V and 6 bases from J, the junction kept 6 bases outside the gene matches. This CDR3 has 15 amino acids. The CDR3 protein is CAISESWGTSSEQYF. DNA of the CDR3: TGTGCCATCAGTGAGTCCTGGGGGACTAGCTCCGAGCAGTACTTC.

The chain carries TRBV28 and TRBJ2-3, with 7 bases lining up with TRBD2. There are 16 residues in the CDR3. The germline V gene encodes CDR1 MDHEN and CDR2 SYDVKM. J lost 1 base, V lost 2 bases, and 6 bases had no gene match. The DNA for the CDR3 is TGTGCCAGCAGTTTAATCGGGACTAAGGGCACAGATACGCAGTATTTT. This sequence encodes CASSLIGTKGTDTQYF.

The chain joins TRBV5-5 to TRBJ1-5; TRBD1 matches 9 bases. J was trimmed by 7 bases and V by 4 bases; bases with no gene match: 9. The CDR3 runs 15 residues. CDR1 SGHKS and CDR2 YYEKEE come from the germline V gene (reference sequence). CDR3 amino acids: CASSTTGGTGQPQHF. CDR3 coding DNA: TGTGCCAGCAGCACGACAGGGGGGACGGGACAGCCCCAGCATTTT.

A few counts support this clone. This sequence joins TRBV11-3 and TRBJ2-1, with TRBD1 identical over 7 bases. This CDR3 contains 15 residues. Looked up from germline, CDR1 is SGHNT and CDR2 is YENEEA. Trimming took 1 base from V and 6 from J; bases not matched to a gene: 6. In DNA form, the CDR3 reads TGTGCCAGCAGCTTAGCTCCGGGACAGAGCAATGAGCAGTTCTTC. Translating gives CASSLAPGQSNEQFF.